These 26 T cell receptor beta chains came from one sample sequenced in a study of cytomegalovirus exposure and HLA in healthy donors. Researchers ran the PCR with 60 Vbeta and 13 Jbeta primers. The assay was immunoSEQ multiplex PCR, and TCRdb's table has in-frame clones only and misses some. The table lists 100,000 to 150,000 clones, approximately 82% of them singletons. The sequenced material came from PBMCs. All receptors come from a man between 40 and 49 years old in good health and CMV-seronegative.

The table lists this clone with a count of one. CDR3 residues: CASSPWLAGEGQFF. CDR3 in DNA: TGTGCCAGCAGCCCGTGGCTAGCGGGCGAAGGGCAGTTCTTC. The genes are TRBV13 and TRBJ2-1; 8 bases are shared with TRBD2. Germline lookup yields CDR1 PRHDT and CDR2 FYEKMQ (reference sequence). With V trimmed by 5 bases and J by 12 bases, 12 bases remained unmatched. The CDR3 spans 14 residues.

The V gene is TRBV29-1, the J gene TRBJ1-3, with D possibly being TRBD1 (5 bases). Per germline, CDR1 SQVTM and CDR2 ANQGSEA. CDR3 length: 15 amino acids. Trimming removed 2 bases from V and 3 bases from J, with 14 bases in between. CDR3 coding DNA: TGCAGCGTTGAACCCAGGGATCGTTATGGAAACACCATATATTTT. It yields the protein CSVEPRDRYGNTIYF.

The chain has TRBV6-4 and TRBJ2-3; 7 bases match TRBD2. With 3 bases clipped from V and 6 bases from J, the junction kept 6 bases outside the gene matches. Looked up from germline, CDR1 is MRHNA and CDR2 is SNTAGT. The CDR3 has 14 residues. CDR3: CASSEGGSQDTQYF. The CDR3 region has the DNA TGTGCCAGCAGTGAAGGCGGGAGCCAGGATACGCAGTATTTT.

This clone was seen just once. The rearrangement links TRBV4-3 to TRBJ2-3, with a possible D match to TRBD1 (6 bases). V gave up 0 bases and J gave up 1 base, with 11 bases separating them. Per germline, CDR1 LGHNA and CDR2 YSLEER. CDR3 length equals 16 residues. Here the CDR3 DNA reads TGCGCCAGCAGCCAAGAACGGGACACAGGCACAGATACGCAGTATTTT. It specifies CASSQERDTGTDTQYF.

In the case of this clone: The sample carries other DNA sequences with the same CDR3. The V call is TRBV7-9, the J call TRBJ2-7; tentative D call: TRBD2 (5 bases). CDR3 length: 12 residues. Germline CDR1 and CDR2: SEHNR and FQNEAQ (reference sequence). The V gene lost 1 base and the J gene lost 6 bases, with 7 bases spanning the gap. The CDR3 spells CASSLGSGEQYF. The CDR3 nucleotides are TGTGCCAGCAGCTTAGGGAGCGGCGAGCAGTACTTC.

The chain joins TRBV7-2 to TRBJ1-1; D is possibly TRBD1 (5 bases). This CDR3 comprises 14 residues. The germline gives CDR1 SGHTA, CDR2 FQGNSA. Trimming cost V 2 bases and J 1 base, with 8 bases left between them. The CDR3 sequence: CASSLIGGNTEAFF. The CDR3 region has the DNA TGTGCCAGCAGCTTAATCGGGGGGAACACTGAAGCTTTCTTT.

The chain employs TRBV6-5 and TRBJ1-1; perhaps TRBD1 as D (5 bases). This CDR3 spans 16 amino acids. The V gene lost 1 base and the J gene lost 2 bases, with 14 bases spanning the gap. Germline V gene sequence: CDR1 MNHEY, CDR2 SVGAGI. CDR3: CASSYLGRDQNTEAFF. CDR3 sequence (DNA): TGTGCCAGCAGTTACTTGGGGAGGGACCAAAACACTGAAGCTTTCTTT.

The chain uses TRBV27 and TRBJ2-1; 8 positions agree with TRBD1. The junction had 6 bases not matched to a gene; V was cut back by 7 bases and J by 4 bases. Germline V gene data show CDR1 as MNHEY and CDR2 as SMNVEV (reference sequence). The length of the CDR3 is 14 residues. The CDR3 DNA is TGTGCCAGCACTGGACAGGGCCCATACAATGAGCAGTTCTTC. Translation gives CASTGQGPYNEQFF.

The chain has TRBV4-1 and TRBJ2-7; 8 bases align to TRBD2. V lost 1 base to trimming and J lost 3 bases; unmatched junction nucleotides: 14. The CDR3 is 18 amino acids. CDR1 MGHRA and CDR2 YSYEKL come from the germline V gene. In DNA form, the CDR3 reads TGCGCCAGCAGCCAAGGGGAGGCTGCCGGGACTAGTCTCTACGAGCAGTACTTC. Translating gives CASSQGEAAGTSLYEQYF.

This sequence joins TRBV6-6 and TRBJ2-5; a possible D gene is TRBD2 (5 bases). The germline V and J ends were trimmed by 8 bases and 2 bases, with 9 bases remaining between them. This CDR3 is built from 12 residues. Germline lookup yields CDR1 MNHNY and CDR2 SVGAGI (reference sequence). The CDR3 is CASSPGQETQYF. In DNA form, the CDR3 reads TGTGCCAGCTCCCCGGGGCAAGAGACCCAGTACTTC.

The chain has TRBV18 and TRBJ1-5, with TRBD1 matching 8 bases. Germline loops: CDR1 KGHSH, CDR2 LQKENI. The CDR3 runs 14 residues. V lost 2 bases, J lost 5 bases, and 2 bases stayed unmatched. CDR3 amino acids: CASSPTGGDQPQHF. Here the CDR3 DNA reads TGTGCCAGCTCACCAACAGGGGGGGATCAGCCCCAGCATTTT.

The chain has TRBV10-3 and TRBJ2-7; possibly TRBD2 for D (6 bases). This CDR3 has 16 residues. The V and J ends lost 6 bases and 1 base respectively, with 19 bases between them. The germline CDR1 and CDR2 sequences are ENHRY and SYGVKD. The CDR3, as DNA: TGTGCCATCAGCGGTCCAAAGGTGGGGGGTTCCTACGAGCAGTACTTC. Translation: CAISGPKVGGSYEQYF.

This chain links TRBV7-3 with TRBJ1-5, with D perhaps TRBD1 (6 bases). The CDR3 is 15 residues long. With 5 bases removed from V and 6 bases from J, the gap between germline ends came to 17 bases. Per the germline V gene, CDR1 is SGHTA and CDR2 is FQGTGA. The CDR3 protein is CASSPGGGQGQPQHF. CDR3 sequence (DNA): TGTGCCAGCAGCCCCGGCGGGGGGCAGGGTCAGCCCCAGCATTTT.

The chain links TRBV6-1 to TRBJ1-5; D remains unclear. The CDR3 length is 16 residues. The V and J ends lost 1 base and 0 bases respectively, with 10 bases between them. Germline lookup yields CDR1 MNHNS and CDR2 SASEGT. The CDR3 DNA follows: TGTGCCAGCAGTGAAGAGAGGCCCTCTAGCAATCAGCCCCAGCATTTT. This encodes CASSEERPSSNQPQHF.

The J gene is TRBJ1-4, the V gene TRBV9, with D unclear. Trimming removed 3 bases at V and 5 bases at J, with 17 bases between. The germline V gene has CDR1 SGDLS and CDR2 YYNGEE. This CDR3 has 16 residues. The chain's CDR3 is CASSDPSEGLNEKLFF. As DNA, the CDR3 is TGTGCCAGCAGCGACCCTAGTGAGGGTCTCAATGAAAAACTGTTTTTT.

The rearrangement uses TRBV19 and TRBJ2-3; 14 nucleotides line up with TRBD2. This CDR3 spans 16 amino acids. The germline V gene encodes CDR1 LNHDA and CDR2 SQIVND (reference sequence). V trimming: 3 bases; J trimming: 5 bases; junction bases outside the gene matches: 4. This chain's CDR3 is CASSIGLAGGIDTQYF. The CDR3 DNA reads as TGTGCCAGTAGTATCGGACTAGCGGGAGGAATAGATACGCAGTATTTT.

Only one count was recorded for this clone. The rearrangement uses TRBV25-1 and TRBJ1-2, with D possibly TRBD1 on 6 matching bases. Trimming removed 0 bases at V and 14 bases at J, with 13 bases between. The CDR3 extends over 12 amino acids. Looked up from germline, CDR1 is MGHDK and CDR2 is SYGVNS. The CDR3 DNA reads TGTGCCAGCAGTGAATACACAGGGCCTAGGACCTTC. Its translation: CASSEYTGPRTF.

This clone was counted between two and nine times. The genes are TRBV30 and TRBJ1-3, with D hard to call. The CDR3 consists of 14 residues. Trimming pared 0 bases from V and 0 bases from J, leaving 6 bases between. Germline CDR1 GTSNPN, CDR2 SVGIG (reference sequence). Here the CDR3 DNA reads TGTGCCTGGAGTGTATGGCTCTCTGGAAACACCATATATTTT. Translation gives CAWSVWLSGNTIYF. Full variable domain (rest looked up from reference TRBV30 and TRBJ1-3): SQTIHQWPATLVQPVGSPLSLECTVEGTSNPNLYWYRQAAGRGLQLLFYSVGIGQISSEVPQNLSASRPQDRQFILSSKKLLLSDSGFYLCAWSVWLSGNTIYFGEGSWLTVV.

This CDR3 reads CASSILEGGGTGELFF. CDR3 DNA sequence: TGTGCCAGTAGTATCCTAGAGGGAGGGGGGACCGGGGAGCTGTTTTTT. The rearrangement joins TRBV19 to TRBJ2-2, with D maybe TRBD2 (7 bases). This CDR3 contains 16 residues. With 3 bases removed from V and 5 bases from J, the gap between germline ends came to 16 bases. CDR1 and CDR2 (germline): LNHDA, SQIVND (reference sequence).

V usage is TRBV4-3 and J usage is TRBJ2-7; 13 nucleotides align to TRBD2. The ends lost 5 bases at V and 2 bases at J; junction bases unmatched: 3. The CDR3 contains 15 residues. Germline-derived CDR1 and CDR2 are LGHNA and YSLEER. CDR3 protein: CASSFGTSGTYEQYF. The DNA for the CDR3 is TGCGCCAGCAGCTTCGGGACTAGCGGGACCTACGAGCAGTACTTC.

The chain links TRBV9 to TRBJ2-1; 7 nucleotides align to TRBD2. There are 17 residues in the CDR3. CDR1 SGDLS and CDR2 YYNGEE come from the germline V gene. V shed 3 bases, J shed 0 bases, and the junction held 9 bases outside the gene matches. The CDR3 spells CASSDLLGGSSYNEQFF. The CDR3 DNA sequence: TGTGCCAGCAGCGACCTCTTGGGCGGGAGCTCCTACAATGAGCAGTTCTTC.

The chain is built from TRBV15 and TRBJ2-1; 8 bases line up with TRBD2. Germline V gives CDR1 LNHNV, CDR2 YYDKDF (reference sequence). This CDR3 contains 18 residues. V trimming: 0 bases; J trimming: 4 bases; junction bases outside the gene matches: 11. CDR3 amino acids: CATSRDEMVVAGYNEQFF. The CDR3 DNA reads TGTGCCACCAGCAGAGATGAGATGGTAGTAGCGGGGTACAATGAGCAGTTCTTC.

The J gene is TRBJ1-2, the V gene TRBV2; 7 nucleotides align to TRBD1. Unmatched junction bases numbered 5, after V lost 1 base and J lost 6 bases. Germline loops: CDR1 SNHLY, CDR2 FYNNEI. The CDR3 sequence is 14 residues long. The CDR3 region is CASSEGRGRDGYTF. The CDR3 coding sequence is TGTGCCAGCAGTGAAGGGAGGGGGCGCGATGGCTACACCTTC.

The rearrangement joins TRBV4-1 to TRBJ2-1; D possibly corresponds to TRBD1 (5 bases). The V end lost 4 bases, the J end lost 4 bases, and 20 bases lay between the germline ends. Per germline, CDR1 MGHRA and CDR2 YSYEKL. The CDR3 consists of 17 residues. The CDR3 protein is CASSPQRGLVGYNEQFF. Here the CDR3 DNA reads TGCGCCAGCAGCCCCCAAAGGGGCCTAGTAGGGTACAATGAGCAGTTCTTC.

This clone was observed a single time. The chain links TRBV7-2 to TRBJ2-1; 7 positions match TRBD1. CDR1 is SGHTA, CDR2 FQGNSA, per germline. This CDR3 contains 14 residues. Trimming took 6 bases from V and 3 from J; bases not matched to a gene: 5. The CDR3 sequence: CASRPGQNYNEQFF. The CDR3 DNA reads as TGTGCCAGCAGACCGGGACAGAACTACAATGAGCAGTTCTTC.

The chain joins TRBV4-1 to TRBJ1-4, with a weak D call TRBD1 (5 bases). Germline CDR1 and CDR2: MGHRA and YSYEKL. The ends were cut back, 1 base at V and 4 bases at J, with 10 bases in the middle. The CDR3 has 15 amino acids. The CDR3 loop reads CASSQARGINEKLFF. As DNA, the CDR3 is TGCGCCAGCAGCCAAGCGCGGGGGATTAATGAAAAACTGTTTTTT.